This T cell receptor (beta chain) stems from a study of T cell repertoires in cytomegalovirus infection. Whole-study findings and limits: In two of eight donors, the top clonotype was HLA-C-restricted CMV-specific.

TCRdb called the reads again in MiXCR, with one record for every CDR3 protein. This sample has under 150,000 distinct CDR3 sequences, with under 30% found just once. Worth noting for this clonotype: Its antigen remains unidentified.

The CDR3 sequence is 12 residues long. V lost 5 bases to trimming and J lost 2 bases, with 6 bases between them. The chain is built from TRBV12-3 or TRBV12-4 and TRBJ1-1; D is undetermined. This TCR came from a human donor in good health (CMV status not recorded). Some clones in this sample may be carry-over from other donors' samples. The sample taken for sequencing was PBMCs, sequenced either directly or after in vitro stimulation (not recorded which). In nucleotides, the CDR3 is TGTGCCAGCAGTCCGGTAAACACTGAAGCTTTCTTT. Residues: CASSPVNTEAFF.